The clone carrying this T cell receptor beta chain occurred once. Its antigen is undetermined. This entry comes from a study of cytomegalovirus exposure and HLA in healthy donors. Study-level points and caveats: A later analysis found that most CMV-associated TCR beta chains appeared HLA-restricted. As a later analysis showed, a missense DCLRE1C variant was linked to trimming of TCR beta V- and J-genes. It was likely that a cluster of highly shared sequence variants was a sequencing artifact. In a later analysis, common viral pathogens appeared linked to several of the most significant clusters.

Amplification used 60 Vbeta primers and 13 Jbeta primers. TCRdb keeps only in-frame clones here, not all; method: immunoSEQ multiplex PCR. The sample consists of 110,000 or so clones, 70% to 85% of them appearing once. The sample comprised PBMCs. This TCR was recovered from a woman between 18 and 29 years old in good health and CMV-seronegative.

CDR3 bases: TGTGCCTGGAGTCTCAACTTATACAGTAGGGGCGTCCAAGAGACCCAGTACTTC. Its translation: CAWSLNLYSRGVQETQYF. The V and J genes are TRBV30 and TRBJ2-5, with D perhaps matching TRBD1 (5 bases). Trimming removed 2 bases from V and 1 base from J, with 23 bases in between. The CDR3 consists of 18 residues. The germline gives CDR1 GTSNPN, CDR2 SVGIG (reference sequence).